A selection of T cell receptor beta chains follows, all from one sample in a study of blood T cell repertoires in COVID-19. Method: immunoSEQ multiplex PCR; TCRdb's copy keeps in-frame clones and lacks some. The sample has over 150,000 clones; roughly four fifths are singletons. Sequencing used peripheral blood. The receptors stem from a woman older than 75 with acute or convalescent COVID-19. Both conserved end residues are part of each CDR3. A D gene is named only where the DNA matches it firmly. Clone size is not always given. Where it is, it says once, few, many or a class for expanded clones.

abundance	j_gene	d_gene	v_gene	CDR3nt	CDR3aa
NA	TRBJ2-1	TRBD2	TRBV7-6	TGTGCCAGCAGTTCGGGACTAGCGGGGACCCCCTTGCAGTTCTTC	CASSSGLAGTPLQFF
NA	TRBJ2-2	NA	TRBV5-1	TGCGCCAGCAGCTTGCCAGTGGAGTACGGGGAGCTGTTTTTT	CASSLPVEYGELFF
NA	TRBJ2-3	NA	TRBV18	TGTGCCAGCTCCTTACTAGACGCCACAGATACGCAGTATTTT	CASSLLDATDTQYF
NA	TRBJ1-3	TRBD1	TRBV19	TGTGCCAGTAGTATAACGGACAGGCTTGGAAACACCATATATTTT	CASSITDRLGNTIYF
NA	TRBJ2-5	NA	TRBV29-1	TGCAGCGTAGTGAGGGCGGGCGCAGAGACCCAGTACTTC	CSVVRAGAETQYF
few	TRBJ1-6	NA	TRBV5-1	TGCGCCAGCACCTATACCGGGGAGAATACACCCCTCCACTTT	CASTYTGENTPLHF
NA	TRBJ2-2	NA	TRBV2	TGTGCCAGCAGTGAACAGGGCTCCTCGAACACCGGGGAGCTGTTTTTT	CASSEQGSSNTGELFF
NA	TRBJ1-1	NA	TRBV3-1/TRBV3-2	TGTGCCAGCAGCCAAGATTCCCGTGAAGCTTTCTTT	CASSQDSREAFF
NA	TRBJ1-1	NA	TRBV2	TGTGCCAGCAGTGAATTCGGGACAAGGGCTGAAGCTTTCTTT	CASSEFGTRAEAFF
NA	TRBJ1-2	NA	TRBV5-6	TGTGCCAGCAGCTTGGCCTCTTATGGCTACACCTTC	CASSLASYGYTF
NA	TRBJ2-7	NA	TRBV6-5	TGTGCCAGCAGAAGGGGCTACGAGCAGTACTTC	CASRRGYEQYF
NA	TRBJ2-7	TRBD2	TRBV2	TGTGCCAGCAAGGGACTAGCGGGAGCGATATACGAGCAGTACTTC	CASKGLAGAIYEQYF
NA	TRBJ2-2	TRBD1	TRBV19	TGTGCCAGTAGTATGTTGGTCGCGACAGGGGAGACCGGGGAGCTGTTTTTT	CASSMLVATGETGELFF
NA	TRBJ2-2	TRBD1	TRBV5-1	TGCGCCAGCAGCTTGGTAGGGACAGTTAACACCGGGGAGCTGTTTTTT	CASSLVGTVNTGELFF
NA	TRBJ1-5	NA	TRBV6-1	TGTGCCAGCAGTGAATCTACCACGCACGGTCAGCCCCAGCATTTT	CASSESTTHGQPQHF
NA	TRBJ2-1	NA	TRBV2	TGTGCCACAACCCAGCGGGCCTCCTACAATGAGCAGTTCTTC	CATTQRASYNEQFF
NA	TRBJ2-1	NA	TRBV6-1	TGTGCCAGCAGTGAATTCGACAGGAGCTATGAGCAGTTCTTC	CASSEFDRSYEQFF
NA	TRBJ2-1	TRBD2	TRBV10-3	TGTGCCATCAGTGAGGCCGCGGCGGGGGGCGGGAATGAGCAGTTCTTC	CAISEAAAGGGNEQFF
few	TRBJ2-1	NA	TRBV18	TGTGCCAGCTCACCCATGGGGGGTCACGATGAGCAGTTCTTC	CASSPMGGHDEQFF
NA	TRBJ2-5	NA	TRBV7-2	TGTGCCAGCAGCCGAGGAGGTCAAGAGACCCAGTACTTC	CASSRGGQETQYF
once	TRBJ2-1	NA	TRBV7-2	TGTGCCAGCAGAACAACAGGGCTCGCTGAGCAGTTCTTC	CASRTTGLAEQFF
NA	TRBJ2-3	TRBD2	TRBV9	TGTGCCAGCAGCGTAGCGGGGGGGGTCCCAGATACGCAGTATTTT	CASSVAGGVPDTQYF
NA	TRBJ2-2	NA	TRBV30	TGTGCCTGGAGTCCCGACATCCGCGGGGAGCTGTTTTTT	CAWSPDIRGELFF
NA	TRBJ2-3	NA	TRBV7-2	TGTGCCAGCAGCTTAGCTAGGGGGGATACGCAGTATTTT	CASSLARGDTQYF
NA	TRBJ1-2	NA	TRBV2	TGTGCCAGCAGTCTGGGAGAAGATGGCTACACCTTC	CASSLGEDGYTF
NA	TRBJ2-7	NA	TRBV3-1/TRBV3-2	TGTGCCAGCAGCCAAGCGGGAGACGTCACCTACGAGCAGTACTTC	CASSQAGDVTYEQYF
NA	TRBJ2-7	TRBD1	TRBV12-3/TRBV12-4	TGTGCCAGCAGCCCAACAGGGGGCTACGAGCAGTACTTC	CASSPTGGYEQYF
NA	TRBJ2-3	NA	TRBV7-9	TGTGCCAGCAGCTTAGACGGGAGCGAAACAGATACGCAGTATTTT	CASSLDGSETDTQYF
once	TRBJ1-3	NA	TRBV5-1	TGCGCCAGCAGCTTGGCAGCTCAGGGAAGTCTGGGAAACACCATATATTTT	CASSLAAQGSLGNTIYF
few	TRBJ2-5	TRBD1	TRBV6-5	TGTGCCAGCAAAACGGGAACAGGGGGTATCCAGTACTTC	CASKTGTGGIQYF
NA	TRBJ1-4	TRBD1	TRBV3-1/TRBV3-2	TGTGCCAGCAGCCCTTGGGACAGCCGAAATGAAAAACTGTTTTTT	CASSPWDSRNEKLFF
NA	TRBJ2-7	NA	TRBV3-1/TRBV3-2	TGTGCCAGCAGCCAAGGCGGCTACGAGCAGTACTTC	CASSQGGYEQYF
once	TRBJ2-3	NA	TRBV21-1	TGTGCCAGCAGCAACCTCAGACAGGGTGAGGGCACAGATACGCAGTATTTT	CASSNLRQGEGTDTQYF
NA	TRBJ1-5	NA	TRBV7-6	TGTGCCAGCAGCTTGGGGGGGAGTCAGCCCCAGCATTTT	CASSLGGSQPQHF
many	TRBJ1-5	NA	TRBV7-2	TGTGCCAGCAGCCGGGGGGGACTAAGCAATCAGCCCCAGCATTTT	CASSRGGLSNQPQHF
NA	TRBJ2-2	TRBD1	TRBV11-3	TGTGCCAGCAGTTTAGGACAGGGGGCAGGAGGGGAGCTGTTTTTT	CASSLGQGAGGELFF
once	TRBJ1-2	NA	TRBV10-2	TGCGCCAGCAGTGATACGACGTGGGAGGATGGCTACACCTTC	CASSDTTWEDGYTF
NA	TRBJ1-2	NA	TRBV7-3	TGTGCCAGCAGCTTAGGGTCGGAGCTTTATGGCTACACCTTC	CASSLGSELYGYTF
NA	TRBJ2-1	TRBD2	TRBV5-6	TGTGCCAGCAGCTTGGTTTTGGAGCGGGAGGGGTTCTTC	CASSLVLEREGFF
few	TRBJ1-5	NA	TRBV19	TGTGCCAGTAGTATCAATTACAGCTTGAATCAGCCCCAGCATTTT	CASSINYSLNQPQHF
NA	TRBJ2-7	TRBD2	TRBV10-2	TGCGCCAGCAGTGGGGGAGGGAGTGCGTACGAGCAGTACTTC	CASSGGGSAYEQYF
NA	TRBJ1-1	NA	TRBV12-5	TGTGCTAGTGGTTTGACCGTAATGAAGGGTCGGGGTCCGGGACACAGGAACACTGAAGCTTTCTTT	CASGLTVMKGRGPGHRNTEAFF
once	TRBJ2-3	TRBD2	TRBV19	TGTGCCAGTAGTCCATGGACTAGCGGGAGCCCAGATACGCAGTATTTT	CASSPWTSGSPDTQYF
NA	TRBJ2-1	NA	TRBV6-2/TRBV6-3	TGTGCCAGCAGTTACTCTATCAATGAGCAGTTCTTC	CASSYSINEQFF
NA	TRBJ2-2	TRBD1	TRBV6-6	TGTGCCAGCAGTTCGGAACAGGGGGCTGTGACCGGGGAGCTGTTTTTT	CASSSEQGAVTGELFF
NA	TRBJ1-3	NA	TRBV4-1	TGCGCCAGCAGCCAGGAACCCGGTAGGACAAGCCTTAGAAACACCATATATTTT	CASSQEPGRTSLRNTIYF
NA	TRBJ1-1	NA	TRBV9	TGTGCCAGCAGCGCTCCCATAAACAGGGATTGGGAAGCTTTCTTT	CASSAPINRDWEAFF
NA	TRBJ2-1	NA	TRBV19	TGTGCCAGTAGTAACTCAGGGTTGAATGAGCAGTTCTTC	CASSNSGLNEQFF
few	TRBJ1-2	NA	TRBV7-9	TGTGCCAGCAGCTTATGGGCAGGACAGTCTAACTATGGCTACACCTTC	CASSLWAGQSNYGYTF
NA	TRBJ1-3	NA	TRBV9	TGTGCCAGCAGCGTAGGTCCCGTCTCTGGAAACACCATATATTTT	CASSVGPVSGNTIYF
NA	TRBJ1-2	NA	TRBV5-5	TGTGCCAGCAGCCATGACAGGATCTATGGCTACACCTTC	CASSHDRIYGYTF
NA	TRBJ1-1	NA	TRBV7-2	TGTGCCAGCAGCTTAGTTTCAGGATCGAACACTGAAGCTTTCTTT	CASSLVSGSNTEAFF
NA	TRBJ1-2	NA	TRBV10-1	TGCGCCACACGGGGGGGGGCCTGTGGCTACACCTTC	CATRGGACGYTF
NA	TRBJ2-2	TRBD2	TRBV5-4	TGTGCCAGCAGCCCACCTCCGGGACTAGCGGGAGATACCGGGGAGCTGTTTTTT	CASSPPPGLAGDTGELFF
NA	TRBJ2-3	NA	TRBV6-5	TGTGCCAGCAGTCCCCCTAGCCGCACAGATACGCAGTATTTT	CASSPPSRTDTQYF
NA	TRBJ2-7	TRBD1	TRBV30	TGTGCCTGGACCATGACAGGGAACGAGCAGTACTTC	CAWTMTGNEQYF
NA	TRBJ1-5	NA	TRBV7-2	TGTGCCAGCAGCCCGGGGAACATAGGTAGCAATCAGCCCCAGCATTTT	CASSPGNIGSNQPQHF
NA	TRBJ2-5	NA	TRBV4-1	TGCGCCAGCAGCCAAGGATTCACAGGGTCTGCAGAGACCCAGTACTTC	CASSQGFTGSAETQYF
NA	TRBJ2-3	TRBD1	TRBV6-6	TGTGCCAGCAGTCGACAGGGGGGTTCAGATACGCAGTATTTT	CASSRQGGSDTQYF